This T cell receptor (beta chain) was found in a study of identical twins. General study points: The models systematically underestimated how much out-of-frame TCR alpha was shared in monozygotic twins. Clonotypes of the beta chain that were abundant in cord blood carried fewer insertions (memory repertoires showed none).

Per germline, CDR1 SGHRS and CDR2 YFSETQ. Trimming took 4 bases from V and 5 from J, leaving 10 bases between them. The CDR3 has 13 amino acids. Regarding this clonotype: Its matching antigen is unknown.

Unique molecular identifiers were present on the cDNA, and a universal primer site came from template switching. One entry per CDR3 protein, called by TCRdb with MiXCR from the 5' RACE reads. The sample carries around 490,000 distinct CDR3 sequences, around 24% recorded once. The data were also submitted as part of a second study, on yellow fever vaccine responses in identical twins. That paper adds: Twin vaccine T cell responses reportedly seemed partly convergent, partly personalized.

The chain has TRBV5-1 and TRBJ2-4; D is unclear. Sequenced: CD4+ T cells sorted from blood. This sequence originates from a young woman in good health. CDR3 nucleotides: TGCGCCAGCAGCCCCCTGCCAGAAAACATTCAGTACTTC. As protein: CASSPLPENIQYF.